The source of this TCR beta chain is a study of T-cell memory formation after mild COVID-19 (dated by TCRdb to 2020 to 2022). With regard to the full study: Most TCR sequence clusters were specific to one of the two donors. In a couple of donors, T-cell clones that expanded and contracted after mild COVID-19 were tracked by sequencing TCRalpha and TCRbeta repertoires over time. The cohort comprised two young, previously healthy adult volunteers, one female and one male. Results and caveats for the whole study, not just this receptor: Whether the second-wave clones peaking on day 37 were SARS-CoV-2 specific was not confirmed. The study covered only a couple of mild cases, and larger cohorts including severe cases with pre-infection samples were considered necessary. Contracting CD4+ clones were found mainly in CM and EM memory subsets, while CD8+ clones were enriched in EMRA. The detection of some responding clones in pre-infection memory suggests that pre-existing cross-reactive memory T cells joined the SARS-CoV-2 response. From day 15 to 85, contracting clones showed balanced CD4/CD8 phenotypes, whereas a second wave of clones that expanded from day 15 to 37 leaned towards CD4+.

Ficoll-Paque density gradient centrifugation was used to isolate PBMCs. Sequencing relied on an Illumina NovaSeq 6000. TCRalpha and TCRbeta cDNA libraries were built by 5'RACE with constant-segment primers, adding sample barcodes and unique molecular identifiers. Trizol reagent was used to extract RNA from every sample. The libraries were amplified in two PCR steps, and the second step added a second sample barcode and Illumina TruSeq adapters. Libraries were sequenced on an Illumina NovaSeq with 2 x 150 bp paired-end reads. As for how the authors treated the data: Demultiplexing of reads and collapsing into UMI-guided consensus sequences were performed with migec v1.2.7. Using mixcr v2.1.11, the UMI consensuses were aligned to TRA and TRB V and J templates and assembled into clonotypes. A clonotype was counted as expanded or contracted only if both edgeR and NoisET called the change significant, with noise models trained on biological replicates. edgeR calls used a false discovery rate-adjusted p below 0.01 and a log2 fold-change threshold of 1. As an exploratory analysis of dynamics, max-normalized trajectories of the 1000 most abundant clonotypes were examined by PCA with hierarchical clustering. The CD4 or CD8 phenotype of responding clones was assigned using the separately sequenced CD4+ and CD8+ repertoires. The public reads were quality trimmed at Q25 with fastp and then assembled into clones with MiXCR by TCRdb, keeping productive beta chains. Records with the same CDR3 protein are collapsed into one entry carrying the most frequent genes and DNA. The V and J calls here are based on TCRdb, not the publication. The sample records approximately 60,000 distinct CDR3 sequences, 8% to 9.5% of which are singletons. The ten largest clonotypes hold more than 0.95% of the sample.

Including cysteine and phenylalanine, the CDR3 has 15 amino acids. The only DNA kept is the CDR3, 45 bases in frame from the first base. The germline V gene gives CDR1 as MGHRA and CDR2 as YSYEKL. V is pared back by 4 bases and J by 5 bases, with 17 bases lying between the germline termini. This clonotype was seen a handful of times. Its antigen is still unknown. No much larger clonotype is one base removed from it; base qualities were not supplied. The sequence derives from a man aged 18 to 35 who had mild COVID-19 (a few samples of this study predate the infection). The sample titles of this study are shuffled in the database, so cell type and time point are left out; the donor was told from shared clones. The sample taken for sequencing was PBMCs or a T cell subset sorted from them (not recorded which). The chain is assembled from TRBV4-1 and TRBJ2-5, with the D gene tentatively TRBD1 or TRBD2, based on 5 matching bases in each. For the CDR3, the sequence is CASSRDPLGRETQYF. The nucleotide sequence reads as follows: TGCGCCAGCAGCCGGGACCCACTGGGGCGGGAGACCCAGTACTTC.